Below, 3 T cell receptor beta chains from the same sample are listed, as sequenced in a study of blood T cell repertoires in COVID-19. Assay: immunoSEQ multiplex PCR; the TCRdb copy retains only in-frame clones and omits some. The repertoire includes a few hundred thousand clones, 90% of them detected once, and 0.8% to 1.3% sits in the top ten. The sequenced sample was peripheral blood. The receptors originated from a woman in her thirties or forties with COVID-19, enrolled during active disease.

The chain joins TRBV9 to TRBJ1-2; 7 nucleotides line up with TRBD1. The length of the CDR3 is 15 residues. Germline CDR1 is SGDLS and CDR2 is YYNGEE. V dropped 3 bases and J dropped 4; count of bases not matched to a gene: 9. The CDR3 DNA follows: TGTGCCAGCAGCGGAACAGGGGCCCCTAGCTATGGCTACACCTTC. Residues: CASSGTGAPSYGYTF.

A few counts support this clone. This chain connects TRBV27 to TRBJ1-2; D is ambiguous. This CDR3 contains 13 residues. V lost 2 bases, J lost 8 bases, and 12 bases lay in between. Germline CDR1 MNHEY, CDR2 SMNVEV (reference sequence). The CDR3 reads CASSLGPSGGYTF. The CDR3 bases are TGTGCCAGCAGTTTAGGCCCCAGCGGCGGCTACACCTTC.

This chain links TRBV28 with TRBJ2-7, with 11 bases lining up with TRBD2. The V and J ends lost 3 bases and 4 bases, in that order; junction bases with no gene match: 14. CDR1 MDHEN and CDR2 SYDVKM come from the germline V gene. CDR3 length equals 18 residues. CDR3 bases: TGTGCCAGCAGTTTGGGCAGGGGAGTAACTAGCGGGAGATACGAGCAGTACTTC. Protein: CASSLGRGVTSGRYEQYF.